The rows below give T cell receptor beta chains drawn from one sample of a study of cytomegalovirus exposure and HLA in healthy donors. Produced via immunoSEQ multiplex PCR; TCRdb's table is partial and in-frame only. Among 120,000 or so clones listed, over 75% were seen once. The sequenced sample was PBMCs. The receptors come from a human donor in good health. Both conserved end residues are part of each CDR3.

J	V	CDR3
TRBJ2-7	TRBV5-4	CASSSFGTMGLPYEQYF
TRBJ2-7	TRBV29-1	CSAQGGRVYEQYF
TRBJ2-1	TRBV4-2	CASSQVASGGYNEQFF
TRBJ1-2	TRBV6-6	CASSYSSGQHGYTF
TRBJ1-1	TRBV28	CASSSSFDRGNTEAFF
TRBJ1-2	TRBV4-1	CASSQEQGTLNYGYTF
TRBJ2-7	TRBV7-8	CASSPDRDPNEQYF
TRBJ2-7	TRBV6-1	CASSESGRGEQYF
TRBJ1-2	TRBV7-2	CASSLDTSRNYGYTF
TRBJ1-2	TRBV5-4	CASSWGDRSNYGYTF
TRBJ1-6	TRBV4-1	CASSQDNWDWGDSPLHF
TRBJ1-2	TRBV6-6	CASTRQGVYGYTF
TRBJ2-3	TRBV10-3	CAISEQGNTQYF
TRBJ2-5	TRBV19	CASSSMTRLEGAYF
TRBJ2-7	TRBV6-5	CASSSPREQYF
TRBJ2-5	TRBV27	CASSGLRYQETQYF
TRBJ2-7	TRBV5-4	CASSGKREGIYEQYF
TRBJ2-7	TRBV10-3	CAISTGASGSYEQYF
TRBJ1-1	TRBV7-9	CASRSHGGTENTEAFF
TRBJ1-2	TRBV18	CASSALPRRGFYGYTF
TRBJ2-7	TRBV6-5	CASGQLAAPIFEQYF
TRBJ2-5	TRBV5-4	CASSPDRARETQYF
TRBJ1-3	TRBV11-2	CASSLRGPLGTGNTIYF
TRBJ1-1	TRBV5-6	CASNHGPEAFF
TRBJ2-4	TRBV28	CASSAPGTGANIQYF
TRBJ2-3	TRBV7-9	CASSYPGEASDTQYF
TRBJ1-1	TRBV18	CASSPTDRAMGTEAFF
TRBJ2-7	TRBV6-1	CASSEIGTSGSPQYF
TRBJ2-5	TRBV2	CASSGQGAGTQETQYF
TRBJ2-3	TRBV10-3	CAISEPSGLAGEGTDTQYF
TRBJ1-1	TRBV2	CASRSRGGGEINFDTEAFF
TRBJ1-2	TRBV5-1	CASRLWQGYGYTF
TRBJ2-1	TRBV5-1	CASSLMDRRISYNEQFF
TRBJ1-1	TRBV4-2	CASSMGGVEAFF
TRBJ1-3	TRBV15	CATSSGVRWQSSGNTIYF
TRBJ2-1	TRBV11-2	CASSLAAGRSYNEQFF
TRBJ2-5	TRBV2	CASGTTTGAQETQYF
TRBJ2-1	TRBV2	CASSASWGAWQFF
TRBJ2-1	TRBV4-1	CASSRQPGQGTYNEQFF
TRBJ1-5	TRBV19	CASTYTGGYGQPQHF
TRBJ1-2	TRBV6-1	CASNPGTVYGYTF
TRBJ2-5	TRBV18	CASSPGQGETQYF
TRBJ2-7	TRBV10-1	CASSTQASGAYEQYF
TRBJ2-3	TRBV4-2	CASSHPPGVAGLDTQYF
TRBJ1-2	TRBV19	CASSIDLPGGAGGKGYTF
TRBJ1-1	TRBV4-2	CASSHPGGYAEAFF
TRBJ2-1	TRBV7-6	CASSLGTSRGDNEQFF
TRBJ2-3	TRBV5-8	CASSLALASTDTQYF
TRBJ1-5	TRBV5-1	CASSLSEGFNQPQHF
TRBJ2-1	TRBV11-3	CASSLTSGYNEQFF
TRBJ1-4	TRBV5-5	CASSLVTGGGHNEKLFF
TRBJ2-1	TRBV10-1	CASSESNGRVDNEQFF
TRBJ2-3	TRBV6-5	CASTGAGNIPDTQYF
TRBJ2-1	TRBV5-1	CASSLADGSGVPYNEQFF
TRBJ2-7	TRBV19	CASSPETPGIDEQYF
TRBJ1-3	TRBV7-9	CASSSLAGTGNTIYF
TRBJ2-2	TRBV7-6	CASSAPVQGSAGANGELFF